The source of this T cell receptor (beta chain) is a study of blood T cells in healthy people across ages. The study's findings and limits: Correlation between TCR beta diversity and naive T cell percentage was strong.

A second PCR, run for roughly 6 to 11 cycles, used a sample-barcoded 5' primer plus a J-beta primer mix. MiXCR, applied by TCRdb to the 5' RACE reads, yields one record per CDR3 protein. This sample yields some 1.4 million distinct CDR3 sequences, of which 35% to 45% are seen a single time; roughly 7.9% belongs to the top ten. The germline V gene has CDR1 MGHRA and CDR2 YSYEKL. The CDR3 extends over 15 amino acids. V was shortened by 3 bases and J by 10 bases, with 19 bases between the two germline ends. As for this clonotype: Its specificity is not known.

This TCR derives from a woman aged 18-35 years in good health. Source material: blood. The chain carries TRBV4-1 and TRBJ2-1, with a tentative D call TRBD1 (5 bases). CDR3 amino acids: CASSHSGPSPGEQFF. The CDR3 nucleotides are TGCGCCAGCAGCCATTCGGGCCCCTCTCCAGGGGAGCAGTTCTTC.